A selection of T cell receptor beta chains follows, all from one sample in a study of CD8 T cells in Susac syndrome. TCRdb analysed the immunoSEQ multiplex PCR reads with MiXCR anew, one entry per CDR3 protein. The repertoire holds more than 55,000 distinct CDR3 sequences, with roughly 94% as singletons. The sequenced sample consisted of CD8+ T cells from PBMCs. Receptors originate from a human donor in good health. Both conserved end residues are trimmed from each CDR3.

v_call,j_call,cdr3_aa
TRBV19,TRBJ2-1,ASSIAGVYNEQF
TRBV7-2,TRBJ2-7,ASSSLWGLRVPYEQY
TRBV4-3,TRBJ2-2,ASSQDGAGTNTGELF
TRBV7-7,TRBJ2-3,ASSSGAGGDTDTQY
TRBV9,TRBJ2-5,ASSVEAEQETQY
TRBV25-1,TRBJ1-1,ASSAGQIMNTEAF
TRBV19,TRBJ2-3,ASSISQDTQY
TRBV29-1,TRBJ2-3,SVRGRKDTDTQY
TRBV12-3/TRBV12-4,TRBJ2-6,ASSLQGAGGANVLT
TRBV12-3/TRBV12-4,TRBJ1-3,ASSPSGGSGNTIY
TRBV2,TRBJ1-1,ASSGTGGWDTEAF
TRBV7-6,TRBJ2-3,ASSDPGTGGTDTQY
TRBV2,TRBJ2-7,ASFPGLAGEGYEQY
TRBV4-2,TRBJ1-4,ASSQDPAGTNEKLF
TRBV6-1,TRBJ2-2,ASKLLSNTGELF
TRBV29-1,TRBJ2-7,SVEDRGNEQY
TRBV4-1,TRBJ2-3,ASSQLNVGDTQY
TRBV29-1,TRBJ1-2,SGGQGDYGYT
TRBV3-1,TRBJ2-1,ASRPTRGRVSDEQF
TRBV29-1,TRBJ2-5,SVGGTSEETQY
TRBV5-1,TRBJ1-1,ASSEGQGDEAF
TRBV9,TRBJ2-7,ASSPRPSVEQY
TRBV13,TRBJ2-7,ASSFAGGGPYEQY
TRBV4-2,TRBJ1-2,ASSQDRVQGASGYT
TRBV4-1,TRBJ2-3,ASSQVGLDERY
TRBV12-3/TRBV12-4,TRBJ2-4,ASSIGTSGVSDIQY
TRBV9,TRBJ2-7,ASSVRTGTGENEQY
TRBV30,TRBJ2-2,AWSALGSLSGELF
TRBV6-2/TRBV6-3,TRBJ2-1,ASTVGSGNEQF
TRBV4-1,TRBJ1-6,ASNPTVTYNSPLH
TRBV15,TRBJ1-6,ATTKRQGGNSPLH
TRBV20-1,TRBJ2-7,SVQTSGGTSYEQY
TRBV28,TRBJ2-5,ASSPPGQETQY
TRBV28,TRBJ1-2,ASSTLEGSVNYGYT
TRBV4-1,TRBJ1-1,ASSGVMNTEAF
TRBV7-2,TRBJ2-1,ASSWGNEQF
TRBV12-3/TRBV12-4,TRBJ2-4,ASSSERDWENIQY
TRBV7-2,TRBJ2-1,ASRVDSADNEQF
TRBV7-9,TRBJ1-2,ASSFGYGYT
TRBV27,TRBJ1-1,ASSLLSLNTEAF
TRBV12-3/TRBV12-4,TRBJ2-3,ATTGGATDTQY
TRBV3-1,TRBJ1-4,ASSQEDGNEKLF
TRBV29-1,TRBJ2-1,SVIQAGIYSEQF
TRBV29-1,TRBJ2-4,SALGGPYIQY
TRBV12-3/TRBV12-4,TRBJ1-1,ASSFSGEAF
TRBV6-2/TRBV6-3,TRBJ2-1,ASSYSIGQGANEQF
TRBV20-1,TRBJ1-1,SARDPWGGNTEAF
TRBV12-3/TRBV12-4,TRBJ2-5,ASSSPGGGQETQY
TRBV9,TRBJ2-5,ASDPTGTSGAETQY
TRBV30,TRBJ2-7,AWSGTYEQY
TRBV29-1,TRBJ2-2,SVELATGELF
TRBV4-1,TRBJ1-3,ASSPPGQTGNTIY
TRBV29-1,TRBJ1-1,SVARPEGAF